This is a list of T cell receptor beta chains from one sample in a study of blood T cell repertoires in COVID-19. Clones were read by immunoSEQ multiplex PCR, and TCRdb kept only the in-frame ones, dropping some. The table shows around 68,000 clones, with 80% to 90% occurring only once. Source material: peripheral blood. These receptors were taken from a man in his forties or fifties with acute or convalescent COVID-19. Each CDR3 is given with its conserved first and last residue. Each record gives: D gene, J gene, clone size, V gene, CDR3 DNA, CDR3 protein. The D gene is left open where the match is weak. Clone size is stated in some rows and not others, as once, few, many or a class when expanded.

. | TRBJ1-2 | . | TRBV15 | TGTGCCACCAGCAGAGATACAGGACCCTATGGCTACACCTTC | CATSRDTGPYGYTF
TRBD2 | TRBJ2-1 | . | TRBV7-8 | TGTGCCAGCAGCTTTACTAGCGGTAACAATGAGCAGTTCTTC | CASSFTSGNNEQFF
TRBD1 | TRBJ1-5 | once | TRBV6-2/TRBV6-3 | TGTGCCAGCAGTTCGTACAGGGGTGGGCATCAGCCCCAGCATTTT | CASSSYRGGHQPQHF
. | TRBJ1-1 | . | TRBV5-1 | TGCGCCAGCAGCTTTCAACTCTTGAACACTGAAGCTTTCTTT | CASSFQLLNTEAFF
TRBD1 | TRBJ1-4 | . | TRBV5-4 | TGTGCCAGCAGCCCTGGGCCCGACAGGGGTGGGAATGAAAAACTGTTTTTT | CASSPGPDRGGNEKLFF
. | TRBJ1-5 | . | TRBV5-6 | TGTGCCAGCAGCTTGGCCGGACTGAGCAATCAGCCCCAGCATTTT | CASSLAGLSNQPQHF
TRBD2 | TRBJ2-5 | . | TRBV27 | TGTGCCAGCAGTCCCCGACGTGGGTTAGCGGGACCAATGGAAGAGACCCAGTACTTC | CASSPRRGLAGPMEETQYF
. | TRBJ1-3 | few | TRBV7-2 | TGTGCCAGCAGCCCCAGTGGAAACACCATATATTTT | CASSPSGNTIYF
TRBD2 | TRBJ2-2 | . | TRBV11-2 | TGTGCCAGCAGCTTAGGGAGACTAGCGGGCGGGACCGGGGAGCTGTTTTTT | CASSLGRLAGGTGELFF
. | TRBJ2-1 | . | TRBV10-2 | TGCGCCAGCAGTGGGGACGGGAGCTTGAATGAGCAGTTCTTC | CASSGDGSLNEQFF
. | TRBJ2-5 | . | TRBV24-1 | TGTGCCACCAGTGATTGGCGGGGGCCGCAAGAGACCCAGTACTTC | CATSDWRGPQETQYF
. | TRBJ2-1 | . | TRBV7-3 | TGTGCCAGCAGCAACTCCCGGGACAACTACAATGAGCAGTTCTTC | CASSNSRDNYNEQFF
TRBD1 | TRBJ1-5 | . | TRBV6-5 | TGTGCCAGCAGTTTCCGGACAGGGGATCAGCCCCAGCATTTT | CASSFRTGDQPQHF
. | TRBJ2-3 | . | TRBV18 | TGTGCCAGCTCCGCTATGTCCGGGAGAGGCACAGATACGCAGTATTTT | CASSAMSGRGTDTQYF
. | TRBJ2-3 | . | TRBV9 | TGTGCCAGCAGCGCCCCAGCGGGTGCTAGCACAGATACGCAGTATTTT | CASSAPAGASTDTQYF
TRBD1 | TRBJ1-6 | few | TRBV27 | TGTGCCAGCAGTTTACTCTCGACAGGGGGAAATTCACCCCTCCACTTT | CASSLLSTGGNSPLHF
. | TRBJ2-1 | . | TRBV14 | TGTGCCAGCAGCCAAGATAAACAGACATCCTACAATGAGCAGTTCTTC | CASSQDKQTSYNEQFF
. | TRBJ2-3 | . | TRBV18 | TGTGCCAGCTCACCTACTAGCACAGATACGCAGTATTTT | CASSPTSTDTQYF
. | TRBJ1-2 | . | TRBV6-5 | TGTGCCAGCAGTTACTCCAGCAGGGACTATGGCTACACCTTC | CASSYSSRDYGYTF
. | TRBJ1-5 | . | TRBV3-1/TRBV3-2 | TGTGCCAGCAGCCAGCCCAGGGCCCCGGATCAGCCCCAGCATTTT | CASSQPRAPDQPQHF
TRBD1 | TRBJ1-4 | . | TRBV25-1 | TGTGCCAGCAGTGTAGCCGGGACAGGCGGTGAAAAACTGTTTTTT | CASSVAGTGGEKLFF
. | TRBJ2-2 | once | TRBV5-1 | TGCGCCAGCAGCTTGTTTACTAGCATCAACACCGGGGAGCTGTTTTTT | CASSLFTSINTGELFF
. | TRBJ2-2 | . | TRBV5-1 | TGCGCCAGCAGCTTGGCAACTACGAACACCGGGGAGCTGTTTTTT | CASSLATTNTGELFF
. | TRBJ2-5 | . | TRBV11-2 | TGTGCCAGCACCGGGATCAAAGGGTTGGGGGAGACCCAGTACTTC | CASTGIKGLGETQYF
. | TRBJ1-1 | . | TRBV25-1 | TGTGCCAGCAGGGAGTTGAACACTGAAGCTTTCTTT | CASRELNTEAFF
TRBD2 | TRBJ2-7 | . | TRBV11-3 | TGTGCCAGCAGCCGGACTAGCGGGAGCTCCTACGAGCAGTACTTC | CASSRTSGSSYEQYF
TRBD1 | TRBJ2-1 | few | TRBV5-1 | TGCGCCAGCAGTCAGGGGGACCTCTACAATGAGCAGTTCTTC | CASSQGDLYNEQFF
. | TRBJ1-5 | . | TRBV3-1/TRBV3-2 | TGTGCCAGCAGCCCACACAGGGACAATCAGCCCCAGCATTTT | CASSPHRDNQPQHF
. | TRBJ1-1 | . | TRBV15 | TGTGCCACCAGCAGAGTGCGGGGTGGCACTGAAGCTTTCTTT | CATSRVRGGTEAFF
. | TRBJ1-5 | . | TRBV19 | TGTGCCAGTAGTACCTCCGACAGTAGCAATCAGCCCCAGCATTTT | CASSTSDSSNQPQHF
. | TRBJ1-3 | few | TRBV5-6 | TGTGCCAGCAGCTTGATGCCCGGCTCTGGAAACACCATATATTTT | CASSLMPGSGNTIYF
. | TRBJ1-2 | . | TRBV24-1 | TGTGCCACCAGTGACCCCACAGTCGCAGACTATGGCTACACCTTC | CATSDPTVADYGYTF
. | TRBJ2-1 | . | TRBV24-1 | TGTGCCACCAGTGATCCCCCTAGGGAGGCCGCAAATGAGCAGTTCTTC | CATSDPPREAANEQFF
TRBD1 | TRBJ2-1 | few | TRBV6-4 | TGTGCCAGCAGCCCGGGGACAGGGGGCCTCGGTGAGCAGTTCTTC | CASSPGTGGLGEQFF
TRBD2 | TRBJ2-3 | . | TRBV5-1 | TGCGCCAGCAGCCCACTAGCGGAGACTAGCACAGATACGCAGTATTTT | CASSPLAETSTDTQYF
. | TRBJ2-5 | . | TRBV7-2 | TGTGCCAGCAGCTTAGTGACATACGGAGGGAACCAAGAGACCCAGTACTTC | CASSLVTYGGNQETQYF
TRBD2 | TRBJ2-2 | . | TRBV9 | TGTGCCAGCAGCGTAGTAGAGCGGGACTCCGGGGAGCTGTTTTTT | CASSVVERDSGELFF
. | TRBJ2-7 | . | TRBV28 | TGTGCCAGCAGTTTGGCCGGGAGAGGGGAGCAGTACTTC | CASSLAGRGEQYF
. | TRBJ1-4 | . | TRBV4-3 | TGCGCCAGCAGCCAAGTCCGGGGTGAAAAACTGTTTTTT | CASSQVRGEKLFF
. | TRBJ2-1 | . | TRBV3-1/TRBV3-2 | TGTGCCAGCAGCCAAGATACAGGGCCCTACAATGAGCAGTTCTTC | CASSQDTGPYNEQFF
. | TRBJ1-1 | . | TRBV6-5 | TGTGCCAGCAGTCCCCTTACCACTATGAACACTGAAGCTTTCTTT | CASSPLTTMNTEAFF
. | TRBJ1-2 | . | TRBV28 | TGTGCCAGCTATACCGACCGAGGGAGTTACTATGGCTACACCTTC | CASYTDRGSYYGYTF
. | TRBJ2-7 | . | TRBV7-9 | TGTGCCAGCAGCTTAACCGGGGCGGGTAGGGGGTACGGCGAGCAGTACTTC | CASSLTGAGRGYGEQYF
. | TRBJ2-3 | . | TRBV9 | TGTGCCAGCAGCACTCGAGGATCCTCGGCTGATACGCAGTATTTT | CASSTRGSSADTQYF
. | TRBJ2-7 | once | TRBV25-1 | TGTGCCAGCAGTGAATTCGGCCCCGGGGGCGAGCAGTACTTC | CASSEFGPGGEQYF
TRBD1 | TRBJ1-6 | . | TRBV28 | TGTGCCAGCAGACCTAGGACAGGCAGTGCAACTAACTATAATTCACCCCTCCACTTT | CASRPRTGSATNYNSPLHF
TRBD2 | TRBJ2-2 | . | TRBV28 | TGTGCCAGCAGTAGAGTAGCGGGAATGGGCACCGGGGAGCTGTTTTTT | CASSRVAGMGTGELFF
. | TRBJ2-3 | few | TRBV7-2 | TGTGCCAGCAGCGGTAGCGGTAGCACAGATACGCAGTATTTT | CASSGSGSTDTQYF
TRBD1 | TRBJ2-3 | . | TRBV5-4 | TGTGCCAGCAGCTATGGACAGGCAAGCACAGATACGCAGTATTTT | CASSYGQASTDTQYF
. | TRBJ1-3 | . | TRBV7-3 | TGTGCCAGCAGCTCCTCAGGGTTGAGCTCTGGAAACACCATATATTTT | CASSSSGLSSGNTIYF
. | TRBJ1-2 | . | TRBV19 | TGTGCCAGTAGTATAGACAGAAACTATGGCTACACCTTC | CASSIDRNYGYTF
. | TRBJ2-3 | . | TRBV24-1 | TGTGCCACCAGTGATTTGCAGGGCCTGGACACAGATACGCAGTATTTT | CATSDLQGLDTDTQYF
TRBD1 | TRBJ1-3 | . | TRBV28 | TGTGCCAGCAGTTTATCCGGGACAGCCGGAAACACCATATATTTT | CASSLSGTAGNTIYF